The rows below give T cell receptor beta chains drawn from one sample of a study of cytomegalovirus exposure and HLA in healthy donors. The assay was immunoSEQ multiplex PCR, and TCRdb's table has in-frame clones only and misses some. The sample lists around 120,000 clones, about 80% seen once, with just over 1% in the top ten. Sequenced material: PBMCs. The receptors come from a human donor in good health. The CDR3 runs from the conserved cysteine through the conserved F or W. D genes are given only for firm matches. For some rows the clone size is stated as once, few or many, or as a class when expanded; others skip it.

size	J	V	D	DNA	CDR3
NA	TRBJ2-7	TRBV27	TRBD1	TGTGCCAGCAGTTTGGGACAGATCTACGAGCAGTACTTC	CASSLGQIYEQYF
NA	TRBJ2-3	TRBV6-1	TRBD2	TGTGCCAGCAGTGCCCGACTAGCAACTAGCACAGATACGCAGTATTTT	CASSARLATSTDTQYF
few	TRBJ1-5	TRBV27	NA	TGTGCCAGCTCGAATGGCCGCCAGCCCCAGCATTTT	CASSNGRQPQHF
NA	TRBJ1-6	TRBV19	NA	TGTGCCAGTAGTATGGGCCCAGACACCCTCCACTTT	CASSMGPDTLHF
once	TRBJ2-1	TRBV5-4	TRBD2	TGTGCCAGCAGCCAAACTAGCGGGGGGTTAAATGAGCAGTTCTTC	CASSQTSGGLNEQFF
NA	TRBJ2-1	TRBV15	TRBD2	TGTGCCACCAGCACCCATCAGGGAGGGTCCAATGAGCAGTTCTTC	CATSTHQGGSNEQFF
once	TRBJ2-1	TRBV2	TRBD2	TGTGCCAGCAGCGTGAGACTAGCGGGGGGGCTTAATGAGCAGTTCTTC	CASSVRLAGGLNEQFF
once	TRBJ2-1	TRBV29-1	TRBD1	TGCAGCGTTATGGGACAGGCATACAATGAGCAGTTCTTC	CSVMGQAYNEQFF
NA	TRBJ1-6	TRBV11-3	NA	TGTGCCAGCAGCCAGACAGAGACTTCACCCCTCCACTTT	CASSQTETSPLHF
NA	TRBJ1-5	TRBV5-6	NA	TGTGCCAGCAGCTTGTCGGGTTATAGCAATCAGCCCCAGCATTTT	CASSLSGYSNQPQHF
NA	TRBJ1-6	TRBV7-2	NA	TGTGCCAGCAGCCCCCGGGGGGGAACAGATAATTCACCCCTCCACTTT	CASSPRGGTDNSPLHF
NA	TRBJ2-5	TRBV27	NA	TGTGCCAGCAGTTTTTCGGGATCAGAGACCCAGTACTTC	CASSFSGSETQYF
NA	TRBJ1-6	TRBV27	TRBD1	TGTGCCAGCAGTTGGGGACAGGGCCCCTCACCCCTCCACTTT	CASSWGQGPSPLHF
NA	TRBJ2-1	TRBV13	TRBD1	TGTGCCAGCAGCTTAGTAACAGGGGGCTACAATGAGCAGTTCTTC	CASSLVTGGYNEQFF
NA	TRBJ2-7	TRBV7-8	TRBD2	TGTGCCAGCCGACCTCAAGCGGGGGGTTCCTACGAGCAGTACTTC	CASRPQAGGSYEQYF
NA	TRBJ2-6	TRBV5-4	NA	TGTGCCAGCAGCTTGGAGACATCTGGGGCCAACGTCCTGACTTTC	CASSLETSGANVLTF
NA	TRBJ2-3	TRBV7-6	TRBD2	TGTGCCAGCAGCTTGGATCGGACTAGCGGGGGTATAGATACGCAGTATTTT	CASSLDRTSGGIDTQYF
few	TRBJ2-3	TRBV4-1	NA	TGTGCCAGCAGCCAAGCTGGAGGGGGGGGCTGGTATACGCAGTATTTT	CASSQAGGGGWYTQYF
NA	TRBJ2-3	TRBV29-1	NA	TGCAGCGTTGGGAGGAGGGGGCCCAACCGCACAGATACGCAGTATTTT	CSVGRRGPNRTDTQYF
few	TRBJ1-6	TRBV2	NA	TGTGCCAGCACTCTAGGAGAGGGTGGGGGCGGCGGTTCACCCCTCCACTTT	CASTLGEGGGGGSPLHF
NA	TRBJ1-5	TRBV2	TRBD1	TGTGCCAGCGCGTCCGGGACAGGGCAACAGCCCCAGCATTTT	CASASGTGQQPQHF
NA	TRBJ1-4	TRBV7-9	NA	TGTGCCAGCAGCCAGGACACCCTTAATGAAAAACTGTTTTTT	CASSQDTLNEKLFF
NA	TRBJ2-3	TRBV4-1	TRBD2	TGCGCCAGCAGCCGCGTGGGGCGGGGGGAGGTTACGCAGTATTTT	CASSRVGRGEVTQYF
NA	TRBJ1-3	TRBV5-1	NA	TGCGCCAGCAGCACCTCCGGGACTACAGGAAACACCATATATTTT	CASSTSGTTGNTIYF
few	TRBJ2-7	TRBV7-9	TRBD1	TGTGCCAGCAGCACTATGGACAGGGGGCCCGCCTACGAGCAGTACTTC	CASSTMDRGPAYEQYF
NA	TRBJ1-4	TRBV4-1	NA	TGCGCCAGCAGCCAGGTGCCCCTAGGGGGTTCTAATGAAAAACTGTTTTTT	CASSQVPLGGSNEKLFF
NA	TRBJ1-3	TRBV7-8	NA	TGTGCCAGCAGCTTAGCCCCGGGCTCTGGAAACACCATATATTTT	CASSLAPGSGNTIYF
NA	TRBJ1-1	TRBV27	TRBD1	TGTGCCAGCAGAGGGACAGGGGGAGCTTTCTTT	CASRGTGGAFF
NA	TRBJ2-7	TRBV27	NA	TGTGCCAGCAGTTTACACGCTGAGTCCTACGAGCAGTACTTC	CASSLHAESYEQYF